This T cell receptor (beta chain) was sequenced for a study of cytomegalovirus exposure and HLA in healthy donors. Study results and caveats: Later work showed greater clonal expansion in HLA-associated TCR beta chains than in equally common others.

Remarks on this clone: Antigen unknown.

The PCR used 60 Vbeta and 13 Jbeta primers. Repertoires were generated with immunoSEQ multiplex PCR, while TCRdb's copy carries only in-frame clones and drops some. In the table there are approximately 190,000 clones, approximately 84% of which are singletons. CDR1 is SNHLY, CDR2 FYNNEI, per germline. V dropped 8 bases and J dropped 0; count of bases not matched to a gene: 1. CDR3 length: 14 amino acids. Material for sequencing was PBMCs. This sequence was found in a man aged 45-65 years in good health and CMV-seronegative. The chain is built from TRBV2 and TRBJ2-7; 13 bases are shared with TRBD2. CDR3 residues: CASRTSGGSYEQYF. CDR3 in DNA: TGTGCCAGCCGGACTAGCGGGGGCTCCTACGAGCAGTACTTC.